The source of this TCR beta chain is a study of OX40 agonist ivuxolimab in advanced cancers. The CDR3 totals 14 residues. Per germline, CDR1 SGHVS and CDR2 FQNEAQ. With 0 bases removed from V and 0 bases from J, the gap between germline ends came to 4 bases. The method was immunoSEQ multiplex PCR; TCRdb's version includes in-frame clones alone and lacks a portion of them. In the table there are about 6,100 clones, 77% of which are singletons. This sample comprised CD4+ or CD8+ T cells sorted from blood, obtained in a trial of the OX40 agonist ivuxolimab. The V call is TRBV7-8, the J call TRBJ2-3; no firm D call. This TCR was recovered from an adult with an advanced solid tumor such as melanoma, head and neck, liver or kidney cancer. The CDR3 nucleotides read TGTGCCAGCAGCTTAGCAGCGAGCACAGATACGCAGTATTTT. It encodes CASSLAASTDTQYF. Full variable domain (remainder filled in from reference TRBV7-8 and TRBJ2-3): GAGVSQSPRYKVAKRGQDVALRCDPISGHVSLFWYQQALGQGPEFLTYFQNEAQLDKSGLPSDRFFAERPEGSVSTLKIQRTQQEDSAVYLCASSLAASTDTQYFGPGTRLTVL.